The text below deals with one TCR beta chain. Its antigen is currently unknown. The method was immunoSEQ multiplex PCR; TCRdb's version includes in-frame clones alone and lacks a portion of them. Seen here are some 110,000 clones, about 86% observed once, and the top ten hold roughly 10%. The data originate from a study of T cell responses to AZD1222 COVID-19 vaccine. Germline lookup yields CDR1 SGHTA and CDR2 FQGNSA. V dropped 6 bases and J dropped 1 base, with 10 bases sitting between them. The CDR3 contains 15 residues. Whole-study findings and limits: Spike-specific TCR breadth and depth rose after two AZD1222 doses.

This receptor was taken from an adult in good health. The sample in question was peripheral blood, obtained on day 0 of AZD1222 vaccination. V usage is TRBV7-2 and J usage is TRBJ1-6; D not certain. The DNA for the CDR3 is TGTGCCAGCAGGCCAGGATATTCCTATAATTCACCCCTCCACTTT. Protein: CASRPGYSYNSPLHF.